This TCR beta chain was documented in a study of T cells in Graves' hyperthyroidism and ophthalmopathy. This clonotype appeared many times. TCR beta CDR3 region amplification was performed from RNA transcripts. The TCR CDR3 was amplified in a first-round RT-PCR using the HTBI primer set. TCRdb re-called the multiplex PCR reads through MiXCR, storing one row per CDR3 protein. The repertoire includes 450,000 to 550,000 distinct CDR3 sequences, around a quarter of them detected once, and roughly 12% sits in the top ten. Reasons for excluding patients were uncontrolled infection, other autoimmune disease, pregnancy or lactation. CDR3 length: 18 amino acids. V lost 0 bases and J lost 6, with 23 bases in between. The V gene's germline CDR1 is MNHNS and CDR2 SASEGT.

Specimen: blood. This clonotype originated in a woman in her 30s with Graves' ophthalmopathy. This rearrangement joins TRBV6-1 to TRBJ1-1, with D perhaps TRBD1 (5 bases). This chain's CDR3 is CASSEALQGSIRGAEAFF. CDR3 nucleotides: TGTGCCAGCAGTGAAGCGCTTCAGGGAAGCATACGGGGAGCTGAAGCTTTCTTT.